One TCR beta chain is described in this entry. Its antigen is unknown. The V end lost 6 bases, the J end lost 10 bases, and 12 bases lay between the germline ends. The CDR3 has 12 amino acids. These data are taken from a study of T cell responses to AZD1222 COVID-19 vaccine. Whole-study results and caveats: Donor demographics were predominantly white British with a female majority; clonal diversity may be underestimated. Regions 160-218 and 743-854 dominated among vaccine-associated CD4 TCRs spanning spike. Spike-specific TCR breadth and depth rose after two AZD1222 doses.

Assay used: immunoSEQ multiplex PCR; TCRdb lists only in-frame clones, some missing. The sample carries approximately 140,000 clones, 90% recorded once. The gene calls are TRBV12-3 or TRBV12-4 and TRBJ1-4; D is undetermined. The TCR originated in an adult who received the AZD1222 COVID-19 vaccine. The sample here was peripheral blood, taken 28 days after the second AZD1222 dose. The CDR3: CASSLESGKLFF. DNA for the CDR3: TGTGCCAGCAGCCTAGAGTCTGGAAAACTGTTTTTT.